This TCR beta chain was retrieved from a study of beta chain features in type 1 diabetes. As for the study in general: The study examined around 100 million sorted cells across all samples. Study-wide results and limits: The question of HLA type influencing TCRB rearrangement was one that remained unresolved here. More deletions and fewer insertions at VDJ junctions were seen in type 1 diabetes patients.

The study reverse transcribed the entire isolated RNA, so it sequenced expressed TCRB transcripts. Using immunoSEQ multiplex PCR, the repertoire was profiled, and TCRdb retains in-frame clones only, with some absent. The table lists 250,000 to 300,000 clones, about 8.5% of them singletons. As concerns this clone: Its target is unknown.

CDR1 SGHAT and CDR2 FQNNGV come from the germline V gene. V shed 6 bases and J shed 6 bases, with 15 bases lying between them. The CDR3 is 13 residues long. Sequenced material: central memory CD4+ T cells from blood. The TCR sequence derives from a woman between 18 and 29 years old in good health. This chain joins TRBV11-2 and TRBJ2-7; weak D call: TRBD1 (6 bases). The CDR3 reads CASSTGSRIEQYF. The DNA for the CDR3 is TGTGCCAGCAGTACAGGGTCGCGGATCGAGCAGTACTTC.